This TCR beta chain was identified in a study of OX40 agonist ivuxolimab in advanced cancers. Study-level results: CD4+ and CD8+ blood T cells expanded clonally by week 6 at 0.1 to 3.0 mg/kg.

Individuals having autoimmune disease history or systemic immunosuppression were not enrolled. Assay used: immunoSEQ multiplex PCR; TCRdb lists only in-frame clones, some missing. The data contain approximately 74,000 clones, under 95% of them singletons. Details on this clone: Its target is not known.

J was trimmed by 5 bases and V by 2 bases; bases with no gene match: 8. CDR1 is LNHNV, CDR2 YYDKDF, per germline (reference sequence). The length of the CDR3 is 17 residues. Sequenced here: CD4+ or CD8+ T cells sorted from blood, sampled in a trial of the OX40 agonist ivuxolimab. This clonotype was obtained from an adult with an advanced solid tumor such as melanoma, head and neck, liver or kidney cancer. The V call is TRBV15, the J call TRBJ2-5; TRBD2 matches at 13 bases. CDR3 sequence reads: CATSRYPGLAGRETQYF. In DNA, the CDR3 is TGTGCCACCAGCAGATACCCGGGACTAGCGGGAAGGGAGACCCAGTACTTC.